Each of the 12 T cell receptor beta chains below was sequenced from the same sample in a study of T cell repertoires in cytomegalovirus infection (dated by TCRdb to the late 2010s). The instrument given in TCRdb is Illumina HiSeq 1500. The raw public reads went through TCRdb reprocessing: fastp at Q25, MiXCR clone calling, in-frame beta chains kept. Each entry is one CDR3 protein sequence, shown with its most common DNA and genes. The sample profile shows under 300,000 distinct CDR3 sequences; 10% to 15% of them were found once. The top ten clones comprise 1.5% to 2% of the sample. Sequencing used PBMCs. The receptors stem from a human donor in good health (CMV status not recorded). Some clones in this sample may be carry-over from other donors' samples.

The V call is TRBV9, the J call TRBJ2-3, with 10 bases matching TRBD2. With 4 bases clipped from V and 1 base from J, the junction kept 9 bases outside the gene matches. The CDR3 sequence is 17 residues long. In germline, CDR1 is SGDLS, CDR2 YYNGEE. For the CDR3, the DNA is TGTGCCAGCAGCCTAAGCTCAAGCGGGAGGGGCACAGATACGCAGTATTTT. Amino acids: CASSLSSSGRGTDTQYF.

This clonotype was seen ten or more times. J is TRBJ2-2 and V is TRBV7-3; D may be TRBD2 (5 bases). In germline, CDR1 is SGHTA, CDR2 FQGTGA. The CDR3 is 14 amino acids. V was cut by 7 bases and J by 7 bases, with 16 bases left in between. CDR3 DNA sequence: TGTGCCAGCACCCACGGACTTCCCAGCGGGGAGCTGTTTTTT. Its translation: CASTHGLPSGELFF.

DNA for the CDR3: TGCGCCAGCAGCCGGGGACATGTTTCCTACGAGCAGTACTTC. Protein product: CASSRGHVSYEQYF. J is TRBJ2-7 and V is TRBV5-1, with D perhaps TRBD1 (6 bases). V was clipped by 4 bases and J by 1 base, with 12 bases between them. Germline CDR1 SGHRS, CDR2 YFSETQ. The CDR3 loop spans 14 amino acids.

The chain is built from TRBV14 and TRBJ2-2, with a possible D match to TRBD1 (5 bases). Trimming pared 4 bases from V and 5 bases from J, leaving 11 bases between. The CDR3 spans 14 residues. In germline, CDR1 is SGHDN, CDR2 FVKESK. CDR3 in amino acids: CASSPTTVTGELFF. The CDR3 region has the DNA TGTGCCAGCAGCCCTACGACAGTTACCGGGGAGCTGTTTTTT.

In this sample, this clonotype turned up many times. The V and J genes are TRBV4-1 and TRBJ1-2, with D maybe TRBD1 (5 bases). Germline loops: CDR1 MGHRA, CDR2 YSYEKL. The CDR3 spans 15 residues. Deletions cut 1 base from V and 2 bases from J, with 11 bases between. The CDR3 here is CASSQGPGQNYGYTF. DNA of the CDR3: TGCGCCAGCAGCCAAGGCCCGGGGCAGAACTATGGCTACACCTTC.

The genes are TRBV5-5 and TRBJ1-2, with D possibly TRBD1 on 5 matching bases. Germline V CDR1 and CDR2: SGHKS, YYEKEE (reference sequence). This CDR3 has 15 residues. The V and J ends lost 5 bases and 3 bases respectively, with 17 bases between them. The CDR3 loop is CASSLTVGVDYGYTF. Written as DNA, the CDR3 is TGTGCCAGCAGTTTGACAGTGGGCGTCGACTATGGCTACACCTTC.

This clonotype was counted ten times or more. The chain couples TRBV19 to TRBJ1-3, with unresolved D. The CDR3 is made up of 14 amino acids. V was pared by 1 base and J by 3 bases, with 7 bases between. Germline V gene sequence: CDR1 LNHDA, CDR2 SQIVND (reference sequence). Here the CDR3 reads CASSIGGDGNTIYF. The DNA of the CDR3 is TGTGCCAGTAGTATAGGTGGGGATGGAAACACCATATATTTT. Complete variable domain (other parts from reference TRBV19 and TRBJ1-3): DGGITQSPKYLFRKEGQNVTLSCEQNLNHDAMYWYRQDPGQGLRLIYYSQIVNDFQKGDIAEGYSVSREKKESFPLTVTSAQKNPTAFYLCASSIGGDGNTIYFGEGSWLTVV.

In its sample, this clonotype was seen many times. The J gene is TRBJ1-2, the V gene TRBV7-2; no clear D. CDR1 is SGHTA and CDR2 is FQGNSA in the germline V gene. V dropped 3 bases and J dropped 0 bases, with 20 bases sitting between them. The CDR3 is made up of 18 amino acids. The CDR3 DNA follows: TGTGCCAGCAGCTTGCAAGGAGACTCTCCTACAGCTAACTATGGCTACACCTTC. Its protein is CASSLQGDSPTANYGYTF.

This clonotype has a count of ten or more. CDR3 DNA sequence: TGTGCCAGCAGCTTAGGTCCGGGACAGGGGCAATACGAGCAGTACTTC. Its protein product is CASSLGPGQGQYEQYF. The gene calls are TRBV7-2 and TRBJ2-7; 10 bases match TRBD1. With V trimmed by 1 base and J by 4 bases, 7 bases remained unmatched. The length of the CDR3 is 16 residues. The germline gives CDR1 SGHTA, CDR2 FQGNSA.

This clonotype showed up many times. The chain combines TRBV7-2 with TRBJ1-4, with 8 bases matching TRBD1. This CDR3 region has 14 residues. Germline CDR1 SGHTA, CDR2 FQGNSA. V shed 5 bases, J shed 5 bases, and the junction held 4 bases outside the gene matches. This CDR3 reads CASSRNRGNEKLFF. CDR3 coding DNA: TGTGCCAGCAGCCGGAACAGGGGGAATGAAAAACTGTTTTTT.

The J gene is TRBJ2-3, the V gene TRBV20-1; TRBD2 might be the D (5 bases). The CDR3 has 13 residues. Trimming took off 0 bases at V and 4 bases at J, with 8 bases between the two ends. CDR1 DFQATT and CDR2 SNEGSKA come from the germline V gene (reference sequence). This chain's CDR3 is CSARDGGPDTQYF. The DNA for the CDR3 is TGCAGTGCTAGAGATGGAGGCCCAGATACGCAGTATTTT.

This clonotype was seen many times. V gene TRBV7-2 combines with J gene TRBJ2-7; 10 nucleotides match TRBD1. Germline V gene data show CDR1 as SGHTA and CDR2 as FQGNSA. This CDR3 has 15 residues. V lost 5 bases to trimming and J lost 6 bases; unmatched junction nucleotides: 10. DNA of the CDR3: TGTGCCAGCAGCCCCGACAGGGGGCACGGTCTCGAGCAGTACTTC. Translated, it gives CASSPDRGHGLEQYF.